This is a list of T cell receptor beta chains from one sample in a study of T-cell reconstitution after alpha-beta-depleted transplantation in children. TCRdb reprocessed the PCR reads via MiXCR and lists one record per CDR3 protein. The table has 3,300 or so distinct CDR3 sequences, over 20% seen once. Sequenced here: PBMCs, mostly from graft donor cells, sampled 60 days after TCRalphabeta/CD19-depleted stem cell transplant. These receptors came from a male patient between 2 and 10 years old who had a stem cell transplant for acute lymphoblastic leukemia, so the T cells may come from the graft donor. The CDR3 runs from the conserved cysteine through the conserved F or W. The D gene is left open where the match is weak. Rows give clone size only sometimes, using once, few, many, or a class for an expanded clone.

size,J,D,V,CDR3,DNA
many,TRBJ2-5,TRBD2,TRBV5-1,CASSKLANQETQYF,TGCGCCAGCAGCAAACTAGCGAATCAAGAGACCCAGTACTTC
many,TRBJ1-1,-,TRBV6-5,CASSFVENTEAFF,TGTGCCAGCAGTTTCGTAGAGAACACTGAAGCTTTCTTT
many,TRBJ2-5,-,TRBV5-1,CASSLVAGETQYF,TGCGCCAGCAGCTTGGTAGCCGGGGAGACCCAGTACTTC
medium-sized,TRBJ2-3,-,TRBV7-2,CASSLERDTQYF,TGTGCCAGCAGCCTCGAGAGGGATACGCAGTATTTT
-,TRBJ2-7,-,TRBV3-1,CASCQALRADYEQYF,TGTGCCAGCTGCCAAGCCTTACGAGCGGACTACGAGCAGTACTTC
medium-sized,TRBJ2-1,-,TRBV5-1,CASSLGSLGNEQFF,TGCGCCAGCAGCTTGGGGTCCTTGGGCAATGAGCAGTTCTTC
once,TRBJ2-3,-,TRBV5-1,CASSPISTDTQYF,TGCGCCAGCAGCCCAATTAGCACAGATACGCAGTATTTT
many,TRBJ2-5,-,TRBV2,CASSQATDQETQYF,TGTGCCAGCAGTCAGGCCACGGACCAAGAGACCCAGTACTTC
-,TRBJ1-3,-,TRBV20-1,CSASRGLFRSGNTKYF,TGCAGTGCTAGTAGGGGTTTATTTCGGTCTGGAAACACCAAATATTTT
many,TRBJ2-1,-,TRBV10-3,CAISDGQGFHNEQFF,TGTGCCATCAGTGACGGTCAGGGGTTCCACAATGAGCAGTTCTTC
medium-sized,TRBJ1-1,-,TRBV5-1,CASSLAWSDTEAFF,TGCGCCAGCAGCTTGGCATGGTCGGACACTGAAGCTTTCTTT
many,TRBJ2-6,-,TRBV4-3,CASSRYSSYSGANVLTF,TGCGCCAGCAGCCGATACAGCTCATACTCTGGGGCCAACGTCCTGACTTTC